This T cell receptor beta chain is drawn from a study of CD8 T cells in ankylosing spondylitis. This CDR3 is built from 16 residues. This clonotype showed up many times. As yet, its antigen is unknown. TCRdb reanalysed the 5' RACE reads using MiXCR and keeps one entry per CDR3 protein. This sample carries fewer than 250,000 distinct CDR3 sequences, approximately 10% of them seen once, and the ten largest clones take about 2.8%. The study, taken as a whole, reports: Disease-associated clones were reportedly significantly overrepresented in matched ankylosing spondylitis synovial fluid. Past research had described some motif variants in reactive arthritis synovial fluid and blood.

Material: blood, either unsorted or a sorted T cell fraction (not recorded which). The receptor's source is a male donor with ankylosing spondylitis or in good health (not recorded which). The rearrangement uses TRBV21-1 and TRBJ2-1; the table's D call, TRBD1, was not checked against the DNA. TRBV21-1 corresponds to a pseudogene. CDR3 coding DNA: TGTGCCAGCAGAAGGACAGTAGGGATACACTACAATGAGCAGTTCTTC. This encodes CASRRTVGIHYNEQFF.